This TCR beta chain came from a study of CD8+ T cells in alopecia areata. Whole-study context: People stayed on tofacitinib for 6 to 18 months, then stopped the drug for 6 months.

Sample treatment: oral pan-JAK inhibitor, 5-10 mg twice daily. Extracted from the samples, RNA was reverse transcribed into cDNA to serve as the sequencing template. The protocol was immunoSEQ multiplex PCR, while the TCRdb copy is restricted to in-frame clones and leaves out a portion. The sample has 120,000 or so clones, 50% to 75% seen once. V shed 4 bases and J 5 bases; nucleotides not matched to a gene: 6. This CDR3 has 13 amino acids. Germline loops: CDR1 SQVTM, CDR2 ANQGSEA. This sequence was found in a human donor with alopecia areata. The V and J genes are TRBV29-1 and TRBJ2-7, with 9 bases lining up with TRBD2. The specimen was CD8+ T cells sorted from blood, collected at week 4, from a patient treated with tofacitinib. CDR3 in amino acids: CSVAGTSYHEQYF. DNA of the CDR3: TGCAGCGTTGCCGGGACTAGCTACCACGAGCAGTACTTC.